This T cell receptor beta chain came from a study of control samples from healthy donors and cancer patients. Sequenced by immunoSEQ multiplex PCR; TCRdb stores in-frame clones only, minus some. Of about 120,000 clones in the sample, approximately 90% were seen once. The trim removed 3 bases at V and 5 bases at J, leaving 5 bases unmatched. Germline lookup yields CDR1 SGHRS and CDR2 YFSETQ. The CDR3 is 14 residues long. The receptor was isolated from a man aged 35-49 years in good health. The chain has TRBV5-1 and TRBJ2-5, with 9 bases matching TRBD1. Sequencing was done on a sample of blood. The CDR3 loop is CASSSDRGGETQYF. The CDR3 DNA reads TGCGCCAGCAGCTCGGACAGGGGCGGGGAGACCCAGTACTTC.